The source of this T cell receptor (beta chain) is a study of blood T cell repertoires in COVID-19. As processed by the authors: Researchers report that nucleated cell counts were estimated from reference gene primer amplification. Assay used: immunoSEQ multiplex PCR; TCRdb lists only in-frame clones, some missing. That table gives V, J and clone size, and the DNA gave D and trimming. In the table there are about 210,000 clones, around 89% of which are singletons. Germline CDR1 ENHRY, CDR2 SYGVKD. V shed 0 bases, J shed 4 bases, and the junction held 5 bases outside the gene matches. This CDR3 has 16 amino acids.

The rearrangement links TRBV10-3 to TRBJ2-1; 8 bases line up with TRBD2. This sequence was found in a woman in her thirties or forties with acute or convalescent COVID-19. The sample comprised peripheral blood. The CDR3 nucleotides are TGTGCCATCAGTGAGTCGGGAGCGGGGGCGTACAATGAGCAGTTCTTC. As protein: CAISESGAGAYNEQFF.